This paragraph covers one T cell receptor beta chain sequence. Under the authors' procedure: How many nucleated cells were present was estimated from reference gene primer amplification. The method was immunoSEQ multiplex PCR; TCRdb's version includes in-frame clones alone and lacks a portion of them. V and J calls plus clone size are reproduced from that table; the DNA served to infer D and trimming. The data contain roughly 130,000 clones, roughly 83% of them singletons. The data originate from a study of blood T cell repertoires in COVID-19. Overall study context: The United States, Italy and Spain provided the acute and convalescent COVID-19 samples. From T cells, B-cell-depleted T cells, or PBMCs came the material, which was cDNA or gDNA.

The clonotype comes from a woman under 40 who had recovered from COVID-19. Sample: peripheral blood.

Here the CDR3 DNA reads TGCGCCAGCAGCTTGGGACTCGGTGGAGGCTACACCTTC. It specifies CASSLGLGGGYTF. The V call is TRBV5-1, the J call TRBJ1-2, with unresolved D. The CDR3 covers 13 residues. Trimming took off 0 bases at V and 8 bases at J, with 11 bases between the two ends. The V gene's germline CDR1 is SGHRS and CDR2 YFSETQ.